This paragraph covers one TCR beta chain sequence. Its antigen target is currently unknown. No much larger clone exists at a distance of one base, and base qualities are not known. The entry originates in a study of shared clonotypes between healthy human individuals (dated by TCRdb to the early 2020s). For the wider study: A couple of women and a few men aged 18 to 49 years were included in the cohort. Per donor, leukapheresis produced somewhere between about 0.94 and 10 billion PBMCs. The study deeply sequenced blood TCR repertoires of about 5 healthy adults to estimate repertoire size and the extent of clonotype sharing between individuals. To increase sequencing depth and limit assay-specific biases, different laboratories used diverse techniques to prepare libraries and sequence TCR repertoires. For each donor, CD4 naive and CD4 memory were each given three plates, CD8 naive was given two plates, and CD8 memory was given one plate. Paper-wide results and their limitations: Only blood was sampled, and tissue TCR repertoires likely differ from those in blood. Estimated clonotype richness was generally larger for naive than for memory subsets. Clonotypes shared by all four sorted-subset donors showed higher generation probabilities than non-shared clonotypes. Pairwise subsampling led to the expectation that sequencing depth would affect the degree of clonotype sharing among donors. Sharing across a few donors was observed for approximately 5% of naive CD4, 3% to 4% of naive CD8, 2% to 2.5% of memory CD4, and 0.4% of memory CD8 clonotypes. Even with the large sequencing depth, rarefaction of the sorted-subset datasets indicated that sequencing was incomplete. The small number of donors limited the genetic and exposure-history diversity represented.

CDR1 and CDR2 (MNHNY, SVGAGI) derive from the germline V gene (reference sequence). Germline trimming amounts to 6 bases on V and 4 bases on J, with 2 as the count of junction bases outside the gene matches. The CDR3 sequence holds 12 residues, the cysteine and phenylalanine included. The sequence is cut down to CDR3 DNA, 36 bases in frame from base 1. Using the deep immunoSEQ assay, multiplex PCR amplified TCR CDR3 regions from genomic DNA. Extracted genomic DNA from each cell subset was distributed evenly across all wells of several immunoSEQ 96-well plates, and each plate was treated as a replicate. For sorted subsets, approximately 200 ng of genomic DNA, equivalent to 25,000 to 35,000 T cell genomes, went into each replicate PCR. The purified libraries were quantified using a Qubit 3.0 fluorometer, sized with a Bioanalyzer 2100, and then quantified again using the KAPA Library Quantification kit. Every immunoSEQ 96-well plate was sequenced on a dedicated single-read 150-cycle Illumina NextSeq 550 flow cell. Per the authors' processing: Because only junctional sequences without quality scores were contained in the immunoSEQ output, filtering matching that applied to full-length reads could not be performed. Sequences were annotated with PyIR, a Python wrapper for IgBLAST v1.9, using IMGT germline references to assign V/J genes and CDR3. Reads with weak V/J assignments (E-value above 1e-6), missing CDR3, stop codons, out-of-frame junctions, or ambiguous translated residues were removed. V3J clonotypes were defined as sequences sharing an identical inferred V gene, J gene, and CDR3 amino acid sequence. Percentage overlap between repertoires was computed as shared unique clonotypes divided by the size of the smaller repertoire. Three approaches were used to assess repertoire richness: RTK rarefaction, the Chao1 estimator, and Recon v2.1 estimates of unobserved clonotypes. Generation probabilities for all TCRbeta clonotypes obtained by the gDNA method from a handful of donors were computed using OLGA. TCRdb took this table from immuneACCESS and kept in-frame rearrangements with V and J called. Such tables lack part of the clones; where checked against another copy, unresolved V genes explain under half of the gap, and the rest is unexplained. V, J and clone size are taken as reported in that table, and D and trimming were inferred from the DNA itself. In this sample the table shows 2 million to 2.5 million clones, 85% to 95% of which occur a single time. The ten largest account for around 0.35% of the sample.

Donors were healthy HIV-negative adults with no recently reported acute infections or vaccinations. Only Caucasian adults living in Nashville, Tennessee, USA were represented among the donors. CD4+ T cells were enriched by magnetic negative selection; naive cells were then positively selected on CD45RA, and the negative fraction formed the memory subset. Blood was obtained by leukapheresis, after which PBMCs were separated by Ficoll-Histopaque density gradient centrifugation and cryopreserved in liquid nitrogen vapor phase. Purity and quantity of every magnetically sorted T cell population were checked by analytical flow cytometry. Each sorted fraction had its genomic DNA isolated and then quantified by UV absorbance on a Nanodrop 2000c.

Sequenced sample: naive CD4+ T cells from PBMCs. Read against the paper, the sample's cell subset or site label means: CD45RA+ positively selected. The TCR sequence derives from a young man in good health. Some clones in this sample may be carry-over from other donors' samples. The sequence is built from TRBV6-6 and TRBJ1-2; 7 nucleotides in the junction match TRBD1. The DNA is TGTGCCAGCAGAGACAGGGTCTATGGCTACACCTTC. This encodes CASRDRVYGYTF.